This T cell receptor (beta chain) stems from a study of cytomegalovirus exposure and HLA in healthy donors. General observations from the study: The investigators catalogued about 170 TCR beta chains as cytomegalovirus-associated. Association of 16,951 TCR beta sequences with HLA alleles was found at 0.05 false discovery rate in a later analysis. Most of the TCR beta V segments (in an earlier analysis) were productive either about 90% or about 30% of the time.

This CDR3 region has 13 residues. V gave up 2 bases and J gave up 8 bases; unmatched junction bases: 3. CDR1 GTSNPN and CDR2 SVGIG come from the germline V gene (reference sequence). Although they were nominally healthy when sampled, donors likely had unrecorded immune exposures. A multiplex PCR was run with 60 Vbeta primers and 13 Jbeta primers. The assay was immunoSEQ multiplex PCR, and TCRdb's table has in-frame clones only and misses some. The sample lists 60,000 to 70,000 clones, roughly 70% seen once, with 10% to 11% in the top ten. This clone was detected only a few times. The antigen is not known.

This sequence joins TRBV30 and TRBJ1-5, with 10 bases aligning to TRBD1. This TCR was recovered from a woman aged 25 to 39 in good health and CMV-seronegative. What was sequenced was PBMCs. CDR3 in amino acids: CAWSPGTGEPQHF. CDR3 bases: TGTGCCTGGAGTCCCGGGACAGGGGAGCCCCAGCATTTT.